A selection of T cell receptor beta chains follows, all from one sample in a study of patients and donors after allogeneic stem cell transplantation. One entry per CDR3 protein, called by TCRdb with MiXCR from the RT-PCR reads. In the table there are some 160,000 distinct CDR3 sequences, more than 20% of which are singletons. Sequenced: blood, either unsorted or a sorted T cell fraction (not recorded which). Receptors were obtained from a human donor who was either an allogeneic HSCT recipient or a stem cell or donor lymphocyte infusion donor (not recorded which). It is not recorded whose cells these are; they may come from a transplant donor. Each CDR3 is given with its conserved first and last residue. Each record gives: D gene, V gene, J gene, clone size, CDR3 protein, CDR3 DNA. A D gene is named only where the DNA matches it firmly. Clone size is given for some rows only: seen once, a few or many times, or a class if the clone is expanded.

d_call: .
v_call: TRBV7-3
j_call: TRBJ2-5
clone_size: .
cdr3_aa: CASSFDAGLQETQYF
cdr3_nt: TGTGCCAGCAGCTTCGACGCAGGCCTCCAAGAGACCCAGTACTTC

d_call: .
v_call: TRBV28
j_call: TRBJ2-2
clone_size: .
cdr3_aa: CASRILLGMTGELFF
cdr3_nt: TGTGCCAGCAGGATTCTCCTAGGAATGACCGGGGAGCTGTTTTTT

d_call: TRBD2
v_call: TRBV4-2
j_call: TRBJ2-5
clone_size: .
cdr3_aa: CASSQDGNSGRETQYF
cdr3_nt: TGTGCCAGCAGCCAAGATGGTAATAGCGGGAGGGAGACCCAGTACTTC

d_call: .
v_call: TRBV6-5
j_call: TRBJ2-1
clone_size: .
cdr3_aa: CASSYFRGESYNEQFF
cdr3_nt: TGTGCCAGCAGTTACTTTAGGGGCGAATCCTACAATGAGCAGTTCTTC

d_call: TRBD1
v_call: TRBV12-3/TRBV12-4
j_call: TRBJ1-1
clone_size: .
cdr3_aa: CASSRDSLNTEAFF
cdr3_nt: TGTGCCAGCAGCCGGGACAGTCTTAACACTGAAGCTTTCTTT

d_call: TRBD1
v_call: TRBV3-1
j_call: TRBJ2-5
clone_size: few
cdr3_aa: CASSRTGLGETQYF
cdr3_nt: TGTGCCAGCAGCCGGACAGGGCTTGGGGAGACCCAGTACTTC

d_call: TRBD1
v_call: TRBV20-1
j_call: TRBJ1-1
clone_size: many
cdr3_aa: CSAREDRVITEAFF
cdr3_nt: TGCAGTGCTAGGGAAGACAGGGTGATCACTGAAGCTTTCTTT

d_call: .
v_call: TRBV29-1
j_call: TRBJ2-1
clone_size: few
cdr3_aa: CSVDRESDNEQFF
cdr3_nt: TGCAGCGTTGACAGGGAGTCGGACAATGAGCAGTTCTTC

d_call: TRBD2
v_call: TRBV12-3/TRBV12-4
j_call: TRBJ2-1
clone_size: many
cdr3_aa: CASSPGTSGYNEQFF
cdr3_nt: TGTGCCAGCAGTCCGGGGACTAGCGGGTACAATGAGCAGTTCTTC

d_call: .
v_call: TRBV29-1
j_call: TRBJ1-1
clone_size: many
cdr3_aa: CSVEYGGRKNTEAFF
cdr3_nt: TGCAGCGTTGAATATGGGGGGCGGAAGAACACTGAAGCTTTCTTT

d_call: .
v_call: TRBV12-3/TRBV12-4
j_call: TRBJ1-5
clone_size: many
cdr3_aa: CASSLQGSSLNQPQHF
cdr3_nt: TGTGCCAGCAGTTTGCAGGGATCGAGTCTCAATCAGCCCCAGCATTTT

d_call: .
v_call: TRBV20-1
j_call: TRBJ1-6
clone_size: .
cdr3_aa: CSARDGNSPLHF
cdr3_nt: TGCAGTGCTAGAGACGGGAATTCACCCCTCCACTTT

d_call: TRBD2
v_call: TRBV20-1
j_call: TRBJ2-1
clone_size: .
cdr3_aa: CSARDLGTSGAYNEQFF
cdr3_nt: TGCAGTGCTAGAGATCTAGGGACTAGCGGGGCCTACAATGAGCAGTTCTTC

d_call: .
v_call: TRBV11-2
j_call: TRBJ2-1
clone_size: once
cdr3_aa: CASSFIKGAWNNEQFF
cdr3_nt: TGTGCCAGCAGCTTTATAAAGGGTGCGTGGAACAATGAGCAGTTCTTC

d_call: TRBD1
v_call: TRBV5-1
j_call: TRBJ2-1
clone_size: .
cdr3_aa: CASLQGADYNEQFF
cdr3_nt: TGCGCCAGTTTACAGGGGGCTGACTACAATGAGCAGTTCTTC

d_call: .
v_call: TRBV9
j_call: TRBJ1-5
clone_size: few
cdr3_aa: CASSVGISQPQHF
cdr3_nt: TGTGCCAGCAGCGTAGGGATCAGTCAGCCCCAGCATTTT

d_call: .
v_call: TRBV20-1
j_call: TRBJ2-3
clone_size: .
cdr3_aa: CSARERSHRPDTQYF
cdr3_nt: TGCAGTGCTAGAGAACGATCCCATAGGCCAGATACGCAGTATTTT

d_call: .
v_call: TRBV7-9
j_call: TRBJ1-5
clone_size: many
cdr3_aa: CASSLSGWRNQPQHF
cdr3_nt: TGTGCCAGCAGCTTGTCAGGGTGGCGCAATCAGCCCCAGCATTTT

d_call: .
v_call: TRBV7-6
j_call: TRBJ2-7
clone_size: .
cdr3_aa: CASSLGNSRHYEQYF
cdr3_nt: TGTGCCAGCAGCTTAGGCAATTCGCGGCACTACGAGCAGTACTTC

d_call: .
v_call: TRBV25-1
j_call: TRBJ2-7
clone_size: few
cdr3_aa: CASSESGSLPYEQYF
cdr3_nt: TGTGCCAGCAGTGAATCCGGCAGTCTGCCCTACGAGCAGTACTTC

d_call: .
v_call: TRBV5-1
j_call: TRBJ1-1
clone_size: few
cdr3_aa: CASSPRMSGTEAFF
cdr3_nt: TGCGCCAGCAGCCCTAGAATGAGTGGCACTGAAGCTTTCTTT

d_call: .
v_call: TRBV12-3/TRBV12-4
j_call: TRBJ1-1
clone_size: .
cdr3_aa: CASNLANTEAFF
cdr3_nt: TGTGCCAGCAACTTGGCTAACACTGAAGCTTTCTTT

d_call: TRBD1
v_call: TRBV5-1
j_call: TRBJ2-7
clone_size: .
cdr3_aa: CASSGDRVSYEQYF
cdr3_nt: TGCGCCAGCAGCGGGGACAGGGTCTCCTACGAGCAGTACTTC

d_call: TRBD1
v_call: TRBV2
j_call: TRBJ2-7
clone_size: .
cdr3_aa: CATLGTGGNEQYF
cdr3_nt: TGTGCTACCTTGGGGACAGGGGGCAACGAGCAGTACTTC

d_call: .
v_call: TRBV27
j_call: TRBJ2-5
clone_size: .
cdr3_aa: CASSLKVRDSQYF
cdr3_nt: TGTGCCAGCAGTTTAAAGGTCCGGGACTCCCAGTACTTC

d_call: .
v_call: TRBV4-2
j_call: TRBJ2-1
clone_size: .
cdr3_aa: CASSHRGGGVRNEQFF
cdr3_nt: TGTGCCAGCAGCCACCGAGGGGGGGGTGTAAGAAATGAGCAGTTCTTC

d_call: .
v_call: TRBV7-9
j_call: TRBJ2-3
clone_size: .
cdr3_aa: CATTTSTDTQYF
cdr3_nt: TGTGCCACCACGACTAGCACAGATACGCAGTATTTT

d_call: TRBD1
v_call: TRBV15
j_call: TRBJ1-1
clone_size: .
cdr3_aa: CATSTSPGQGAGTFF
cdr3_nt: TGTGCCACCAGCACCTCTCCGGGACAGGGGGCTGGAACTTTCTTT

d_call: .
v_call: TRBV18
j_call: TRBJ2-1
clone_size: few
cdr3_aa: CASSPDMTTSNEQFF
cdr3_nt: TGTGCCAGCTCACCCGACATGACTACGTCCAATGAGCAGTTCTTC

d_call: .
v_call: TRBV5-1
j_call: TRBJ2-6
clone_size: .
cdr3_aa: CASSLGNAGTGANVLTF
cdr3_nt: TGCGCCAGCAGCTTGGGGAACGCAGGGACTGGGGCCAACGTCCTGACTTTC

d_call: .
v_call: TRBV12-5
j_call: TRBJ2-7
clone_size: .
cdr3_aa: CASGLVHAVGYEQYF
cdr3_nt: TGTGCTAGTGGTTTGGTACATGCGGTAGGCTACGAGCAGTACTTC

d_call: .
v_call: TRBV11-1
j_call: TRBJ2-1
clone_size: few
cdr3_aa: CAASHQGPYNEQFF
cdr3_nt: TGTGCCGCGAGCCATCAGGGTCCCTACAATGAGCAGTTCTTC

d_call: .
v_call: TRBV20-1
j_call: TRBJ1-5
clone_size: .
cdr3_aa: CSAIKGRMEPQHF
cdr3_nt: TGCAGTGCTATCAAAGGTAGAATGGAGCCCCAGCATTTT

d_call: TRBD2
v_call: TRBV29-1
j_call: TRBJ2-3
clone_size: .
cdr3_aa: CSVVGLAEYTDTQYF
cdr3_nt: TGCAGCGTCGTTGGACTAGCGGAATACACAGATACGCAGTATTTT

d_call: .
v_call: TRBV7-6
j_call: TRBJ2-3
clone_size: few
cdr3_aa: CASSPWASSGNTQYF
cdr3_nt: TGTGCCAGCAGCCCCTGGGCTAGCAGTGGGAATACGCAGTATTTT

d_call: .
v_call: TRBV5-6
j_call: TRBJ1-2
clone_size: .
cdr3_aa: CASSLEKGPLANYGYTF
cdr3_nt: TGTGCCAGCAGCTTGGAGAAAGGCCCTTTAGCTAACTATGGCTACACCTTC

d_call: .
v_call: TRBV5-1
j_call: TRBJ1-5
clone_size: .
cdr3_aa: CASSPVGGSNQPQHF
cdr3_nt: TGCGCCAGCAGCCCCGTTGGGGGTAGCAATCAGCCCCAGCATTTT

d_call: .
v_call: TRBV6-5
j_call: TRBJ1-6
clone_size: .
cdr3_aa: CASSYHQGNSPLHF
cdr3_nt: TGTGCCAGCAGTTACCACCAGGGGAATTCACCCCTCCACTTT

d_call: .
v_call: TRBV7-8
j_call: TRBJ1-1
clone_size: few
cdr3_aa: CASSLATAMGVMDTEAFF
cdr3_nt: TGTGCCAGCAGCTTAGCGACGGCTATGGGGGTTATGGACACTGAAGCTTTCTTT

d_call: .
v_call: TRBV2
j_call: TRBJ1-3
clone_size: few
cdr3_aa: CASTKRADGNTIYF
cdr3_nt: TGTGCCAGCACCAAAAGGGCAGACGGAAACACCATATATTTT

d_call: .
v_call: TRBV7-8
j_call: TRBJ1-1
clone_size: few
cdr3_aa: CASGPGAFF
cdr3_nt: TGTGCCAGCGGGCCGGGAGCTTTCTTT

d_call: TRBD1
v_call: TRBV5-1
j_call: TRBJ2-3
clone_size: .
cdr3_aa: CASSLLGQENTDTQYF
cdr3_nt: TGCGCCAGCAGCTTACTGGGACAGGAGAACACAGATACGCAGTATTTT

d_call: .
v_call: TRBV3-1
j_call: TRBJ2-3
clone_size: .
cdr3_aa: CASSPGTGTDTQYF
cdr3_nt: TGTGCCAGCAGCCCAGGGACTGGCACAGATACGCAGTATTTT

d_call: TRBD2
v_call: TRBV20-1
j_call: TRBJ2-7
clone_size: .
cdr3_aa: CSASFGGRSPYEQYF
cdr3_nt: TGCAGTGCTAGTTTTGGCGGGAGGAGCCCCTACGAGCAGTACTTC

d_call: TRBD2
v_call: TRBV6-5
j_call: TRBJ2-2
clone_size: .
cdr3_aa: CASSSYGLAGTPNTGELFF
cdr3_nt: TGTGCCAGCAGTTCTTACGGACTAGCGGGGACTCCGAACACCGGGGAGCTGTTTTTT

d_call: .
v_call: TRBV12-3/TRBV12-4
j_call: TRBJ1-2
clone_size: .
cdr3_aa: CASSTQQVRDGYTF
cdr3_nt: TGTGCCAGCAGTACTCAACAAGTGCGCGATGGCTACACCTTC

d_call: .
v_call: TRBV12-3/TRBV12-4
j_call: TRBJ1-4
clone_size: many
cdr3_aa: CASSLHSGNEKLFF
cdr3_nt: TGTGCCAGCAGTTTGCATTCCGGGAACGAAAAACTGTTTTTT

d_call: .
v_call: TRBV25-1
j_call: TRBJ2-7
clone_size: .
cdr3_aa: CASSESLGPYEQYF
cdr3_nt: TGTGCCAGCAGTGAATCCCTGGGCCCCTACGAGCAGTACTTC

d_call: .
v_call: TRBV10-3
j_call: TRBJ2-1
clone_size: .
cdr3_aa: CAISESSTSHPYNEQFF
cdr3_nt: TGTGCCATCAGTGAGTCGAGTACTAGCCATCCCTACAATGAGCAGTTCTTC

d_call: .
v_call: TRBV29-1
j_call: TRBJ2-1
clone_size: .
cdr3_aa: CSVVRQIGDNEQFF
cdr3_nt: TGCAGCGTTGTGAGGCAAATTGGAGACAATGAGCAGTTCTTC

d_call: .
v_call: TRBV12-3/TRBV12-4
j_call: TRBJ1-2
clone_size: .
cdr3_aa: CASSRTGRSYGYTF
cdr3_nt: TGTGCCAGCAGCAGGACGGGAAGAAGCTATGGCTACACCTTC

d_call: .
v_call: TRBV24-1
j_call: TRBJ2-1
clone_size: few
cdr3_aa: CATSDPAGTNHNEQFF
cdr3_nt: TGTGCCACCAGTGACCCCGCGGGTACAAATCACAATGAGCAGTTCTTC

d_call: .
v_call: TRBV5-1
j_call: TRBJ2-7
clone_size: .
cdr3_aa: CASSLGQQYEQYF
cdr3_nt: TGCGCCAGCAGTTTAGGACAGCAGTACGAGCAGTACTTC

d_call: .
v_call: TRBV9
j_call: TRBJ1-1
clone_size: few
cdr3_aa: CASGAATANTEAFF
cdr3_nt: TGTGCCAGCGGGGCAGCGACAGCGAACACTGAAGCTTTCTTT

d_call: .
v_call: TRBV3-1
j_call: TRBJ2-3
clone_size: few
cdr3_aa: CASSQGRERCTDTQYF
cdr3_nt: TGTGCCAGCAGCCAAGGGAGGGAAAGGTGCACAGATACGCAGTATTTT

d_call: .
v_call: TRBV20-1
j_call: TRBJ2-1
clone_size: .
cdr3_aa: CSVINGGARSNEQFF
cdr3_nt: TGCAGTGTTATAAATGGGGGGGCGCGCAGCAATGAGCAGTTCTTC

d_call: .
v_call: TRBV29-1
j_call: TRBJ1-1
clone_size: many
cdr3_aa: CSVEGRMNTEAFF
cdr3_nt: TGCAGCGTTGAGGGCAGGATGAACACTGAAGCTTTCTTT

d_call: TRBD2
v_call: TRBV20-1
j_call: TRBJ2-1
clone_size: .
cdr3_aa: CSARGESSGGQFF
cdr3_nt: TGCAGTGCTAGGGGGGAGTCTAGCGGTGGGCAGTTCTTC

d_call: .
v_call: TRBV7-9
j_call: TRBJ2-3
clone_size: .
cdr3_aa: CASSLPRDGKDTQYF
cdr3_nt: TGTGCCAGCAGCTTACCCCGGGATGGTAAAGATACGCAGTATTTT